The 8 T cell receptor beta chains presented below share a single source sample, sequenced in a study of T cells in localized non-small cell lung cancer. Clones were sequenced by immunoSEQ multiplex PCR, and TCRdb holds only the in-frame ones, with some missing. This sample carries about 53,000 clones, approximately 80% of them seen once, and the ten largest clones take about a sixth. Here the sequenced sample was peripheral blood mononuclear cells, taken before any cancer treatment. These receptors all come from a man aged 40 to 70 with stage III lung adenocarcinoma.

This clone was detected only once. This sequence joins TRBV29-1 and TRBJ2-3; D not certain. The V end was cut by 2 bases, the J end by 4 bases, with 16 bases between. The CDR3 totals 15 residues. Looked up from germline, CDR1 is SQVTM and CDR2 is ANQGSEA. CDR3: CSVEREPHPPDTQYF. The DNA of the CDR3 is TGCAGCGTTGAAAGAGAACCCCATCCCCCAGATACGCAGTATTTT.

The chain links TRBV19 to TRBJ2-7; no reliable D call. Germline loops: CDR1 LNHDA, CDR2 SQIVND (reference sequence). V was cut by 1 base and J by 0 bases, with 13 bases left in between. This CDR3 spans 16 amino acids. The CDR3 coding sequence is TGTGCCAGTAGTATAGCGAAGACACCCGTCTCCTACGAGCAGTACTTC. Residues: CASSIAKTPVSYEQYF.

The chain joins TRBV6-5 to TRBJ1-4; 8 bases are shared with TRBD1. Germline CDR1 and CDR2: MNHEY and SVGAGI. This CDR3 is 16 amino acids long. V lost 0 bases and J lost 5; bases outside the gene matches: 5. The CDR3 coding sequence is TGTGCCAGCAGTTACTCTGACAGGGGTAACAATGAAAAACTGTTTTTT. Translating it yields CASSYSDRGNNEKLFF.

This clone has only one observation. The chain couples TRBV27 to TRBJ2-3, with TRBD1 matching 7 bases. Per the germline V gene, CDR1 is MNHEY and CDR2 is SMNVEV (reference sequence). The CDR3 loop spans 15 amino acids. V lost 5 bases, J lost 3 bases, and 8 bases stayed unmatched. CDR3 sequence (DNA): TGTGCCAGCAGTCCCGGGACAGACCTTACAGATACGCAGTATTTT. It specifies CASSPGTDLTDTQYF.

V is TRBV6-1 and J is TRBJ2-2, with TRBD2 identical over 8 bases. With V trimmed by 1 base and J by 6 bases, 1 base remained unmatched. The germline V gene has CDR1 MNHNS and CDR2 SASEGT. This CDR3 spans 14 amino acids. The CDR3 loop is CASSEERGSGELFF. The DNA of the CDR3 is TGTGCCAGCAGTGAAGAGCGGGGGTCCGGGGAGCTGTTTTTT.

This clone has just one count. The chain combines TRBV19 with TRBJ1-5, with D hard to call. V was clipped by 6 bases and J by 6 bases, with 18 bases between them. Germline lookup yields CDR1 LNHDA and CDR2 SQIVND (reference sequence). The CDR3 runs 15 residues. Here the CDR3 reads CASSVEGSLSQPQHF. The CDR3 DNA is TGTGCCAGTAGCGTAGAGGGTTCTCTTAGTCAGCCCCAGCATTTT.

This clone showed up just once. This chain connects TRBV4-3 to TRBJ2-7, with 11 positions matching TRBD2. CDR1 is LGHNA, CDR2 YSLEER, per germline. The CDR3 runs to 14 residues. After removal of 3 bases from V and 3 bases from J, the junction contained 1 base not matched to a gene. This CDR3 is CASSHTSGGYEQYF. CDR3 DNA: TGCGCCAGCAGCCACACTAGCGGGGGCTACGAGCAGTACTTC.

This chain uses TRBV5-1 with TRBJ2-7; a possible D gene is TRBD2 (5 bases). The length of the CDR3 is 14 residues. The germline CDR1 and CDR2 sequences are SGHRS and YFSETQ. Trimming stripped 1 base from V and 2 bases from J, with 10 bases between. CDR3 DNA sequence: TGCGCCAGCAGCTTGTCAACTAGAGCCTACGAGCAGTACTTC. This gives the protein CASSLSTRAYEQYF.